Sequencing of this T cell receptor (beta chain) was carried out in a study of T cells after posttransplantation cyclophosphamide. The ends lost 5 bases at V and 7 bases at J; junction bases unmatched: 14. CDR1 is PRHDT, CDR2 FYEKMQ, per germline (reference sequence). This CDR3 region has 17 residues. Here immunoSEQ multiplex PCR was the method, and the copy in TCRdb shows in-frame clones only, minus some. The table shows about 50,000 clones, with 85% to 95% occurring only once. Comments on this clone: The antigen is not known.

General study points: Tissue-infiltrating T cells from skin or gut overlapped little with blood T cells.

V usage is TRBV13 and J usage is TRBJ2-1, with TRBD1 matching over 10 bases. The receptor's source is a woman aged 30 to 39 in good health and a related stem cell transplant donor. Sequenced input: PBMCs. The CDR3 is CASSALLPGQGWNEQFF. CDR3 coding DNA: TGTGCCAGCAGCGCCCTCCTCCCGGGACAGGGGTGGAATGAGCAGTTCTTC.